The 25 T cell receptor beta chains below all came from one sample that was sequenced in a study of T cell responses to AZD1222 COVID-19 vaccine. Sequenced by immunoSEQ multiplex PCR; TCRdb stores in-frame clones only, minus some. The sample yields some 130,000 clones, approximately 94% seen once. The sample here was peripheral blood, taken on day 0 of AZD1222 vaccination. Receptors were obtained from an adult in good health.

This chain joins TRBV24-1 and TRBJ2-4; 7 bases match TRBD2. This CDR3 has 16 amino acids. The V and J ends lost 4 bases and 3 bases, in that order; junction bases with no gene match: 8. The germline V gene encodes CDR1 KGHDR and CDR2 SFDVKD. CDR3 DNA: TGTGCCACCAGTGACTCGAGCAGGGAGGGCAAAAACATTCAGTACTTC. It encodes CATSDSSREGKNIQYF.

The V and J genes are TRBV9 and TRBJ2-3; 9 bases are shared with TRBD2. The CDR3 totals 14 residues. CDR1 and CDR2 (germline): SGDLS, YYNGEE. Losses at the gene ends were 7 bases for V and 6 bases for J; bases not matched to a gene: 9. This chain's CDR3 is CASALAGLRDTQYF. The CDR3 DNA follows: TGTGCCAGCGCCCTAGCGGGGCTCAGGGATACGCAGTATTTT.

CDR3 sequence: CASSHQRGSGNTIYF. Written as DNA, the CDR3 is TGTGCCAGTAGTCACCAAAGGGGTTCTGGAAACACCATATATTTT. This chain links TRBV19 with TRBJ1-3; TRBD1 is a possible D gene (5 bases). Germline assignment: CDR1 LNHDA and CDR2 SQIVND (reference sequence). The CDR3 length is 15 residues. V lost 5 bases, J lost 1 base, and 12 bases lay in between.

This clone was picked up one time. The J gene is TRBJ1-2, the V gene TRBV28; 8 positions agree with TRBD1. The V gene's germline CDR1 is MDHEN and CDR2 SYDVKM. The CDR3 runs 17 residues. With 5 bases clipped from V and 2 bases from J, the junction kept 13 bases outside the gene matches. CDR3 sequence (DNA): TGTGCCAGCAGTATAAGGACAGGGCGCCCGATAAACTATGGCTACACCTTC. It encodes CASSIRTGRPINYGYTF.

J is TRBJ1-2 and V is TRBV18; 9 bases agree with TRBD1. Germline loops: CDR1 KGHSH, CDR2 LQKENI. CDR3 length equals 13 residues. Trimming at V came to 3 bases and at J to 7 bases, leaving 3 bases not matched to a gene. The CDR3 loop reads CASSPGTGSGYTF. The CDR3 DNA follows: TGTGCCAGCTCACCCGGGACAGGGAGTGGCTACACCTTC.

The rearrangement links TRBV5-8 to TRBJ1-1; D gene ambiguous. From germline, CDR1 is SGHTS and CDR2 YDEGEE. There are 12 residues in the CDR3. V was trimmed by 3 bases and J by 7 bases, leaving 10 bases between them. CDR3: CASSSLHYEAFF. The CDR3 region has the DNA TGTGCCAGCAGCTCACTACACTATGAAGCTTTCTTT.

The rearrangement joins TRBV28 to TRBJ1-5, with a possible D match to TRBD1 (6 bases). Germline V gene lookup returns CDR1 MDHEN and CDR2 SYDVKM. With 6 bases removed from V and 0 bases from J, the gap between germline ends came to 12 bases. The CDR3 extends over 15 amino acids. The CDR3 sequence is CASRSTGNSNQPQHF. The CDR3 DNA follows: TGTGCCAGCAGGTCGACAGGCAATAGCAATCAGCCCCAGCATTTT. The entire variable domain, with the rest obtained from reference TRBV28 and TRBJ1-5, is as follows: DVKVTQSSRYLVKRTGEKVFLECVQDMDHENMFWYRQDPGLGLRLIYFSYDVKMKEKGDIPEGYSVSREKKERFSLILESASTNQTSMYLCASRSTGNSNQPQHFGDGTRLSIL.

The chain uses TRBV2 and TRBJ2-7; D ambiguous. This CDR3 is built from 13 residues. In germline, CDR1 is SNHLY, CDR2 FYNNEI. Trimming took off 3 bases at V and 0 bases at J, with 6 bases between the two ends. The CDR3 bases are TGTGCCAGCAGTGAGCACTACTCCTACGAGCAGTACTTC. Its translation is CASSEHYSYEQYF.

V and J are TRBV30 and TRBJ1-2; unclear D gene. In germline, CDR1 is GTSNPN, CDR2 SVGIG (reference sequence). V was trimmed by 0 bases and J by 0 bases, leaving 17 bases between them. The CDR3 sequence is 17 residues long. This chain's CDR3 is CAWSVYKGPTSNYGYTF. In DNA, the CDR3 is TGTGCCTGGAGTGTATACAAGGGTCCTACCTCTAACTATGGCTACACCTTC. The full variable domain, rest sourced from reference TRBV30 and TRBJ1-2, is SQTIHQWPATLVQPVGSPLSLECTVEGTSNPNLYWYRQAAGRGLQLLFYSVGIGQISSEVPQNLSASRPQDRQFILSSKKLLLSDSGFYLCAWSVYKGPTSNYGYTFGSGTRLTVV.

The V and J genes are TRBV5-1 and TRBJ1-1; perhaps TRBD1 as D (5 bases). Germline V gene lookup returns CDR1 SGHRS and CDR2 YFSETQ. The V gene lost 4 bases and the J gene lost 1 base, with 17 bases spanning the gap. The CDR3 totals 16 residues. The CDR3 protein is CASSLGRGIANTEAFF. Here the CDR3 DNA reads TGCGCCAGCAGCCTGGGGCGGGGAATAGCGAACACTGAAGCTTTCTTT. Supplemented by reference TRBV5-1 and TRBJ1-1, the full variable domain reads KAGVTQTPRYLIKTRGQQVTLSCSPISGHRSVSWYQQTPGQGLQFLFEYFSETQRNKGNFPGRFSGRQFSNSRSEMNVSTLELGDSALYLCASSLGRGIANTEAFFGQGTRLTVV.

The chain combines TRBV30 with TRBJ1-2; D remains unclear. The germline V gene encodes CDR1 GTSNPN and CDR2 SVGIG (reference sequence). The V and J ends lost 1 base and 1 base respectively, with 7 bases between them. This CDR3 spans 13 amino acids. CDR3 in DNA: TGTGCCTGGAGTGCGGCTCATAACTATGGCTACACCTTC. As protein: CAWSAAHNYGYTF.

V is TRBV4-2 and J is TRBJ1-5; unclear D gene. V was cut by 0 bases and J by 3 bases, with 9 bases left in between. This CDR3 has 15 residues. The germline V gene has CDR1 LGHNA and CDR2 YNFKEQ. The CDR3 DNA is TGTGCCAGCAGCCAAGAGTTAGAGTCCAATCAGCCCCAGCATTTT. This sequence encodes CASSQELESNQPQHF.

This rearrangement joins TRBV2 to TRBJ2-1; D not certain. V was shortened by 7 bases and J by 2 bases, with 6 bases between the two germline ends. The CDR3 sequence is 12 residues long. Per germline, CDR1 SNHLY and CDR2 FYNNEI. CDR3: CASTATYNEQFF. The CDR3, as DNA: TGTGCCAGCACGGCTACCTACAATGAGCAGTTCTTC.

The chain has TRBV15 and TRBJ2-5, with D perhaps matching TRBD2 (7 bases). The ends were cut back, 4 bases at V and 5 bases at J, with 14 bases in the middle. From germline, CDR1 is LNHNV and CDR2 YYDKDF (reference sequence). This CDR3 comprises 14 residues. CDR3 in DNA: TGTGCCACCAGCATAGGGGGGGCCTGGGAGACCCAGTACTTC. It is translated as CATSIGGAWETQYF.

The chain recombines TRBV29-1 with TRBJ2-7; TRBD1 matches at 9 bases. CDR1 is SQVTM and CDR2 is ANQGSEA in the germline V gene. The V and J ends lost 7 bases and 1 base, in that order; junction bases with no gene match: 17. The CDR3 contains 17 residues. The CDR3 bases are TGCAGCGACACGCGAACATTCCCCGGGACAGGGTCCTACGAGCAGTACTTC. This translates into CSDTRTFPGTGSYEQYF.

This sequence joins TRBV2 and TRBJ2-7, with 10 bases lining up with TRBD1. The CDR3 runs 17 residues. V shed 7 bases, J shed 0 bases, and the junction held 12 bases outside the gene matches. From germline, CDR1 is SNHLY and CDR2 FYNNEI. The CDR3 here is CASTPRTGGESSYEQYF. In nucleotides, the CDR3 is TGTGCCAGCACTCCAAGGACAGGGGGTGAAAGCTCCTACGAGCAGTACTTC.

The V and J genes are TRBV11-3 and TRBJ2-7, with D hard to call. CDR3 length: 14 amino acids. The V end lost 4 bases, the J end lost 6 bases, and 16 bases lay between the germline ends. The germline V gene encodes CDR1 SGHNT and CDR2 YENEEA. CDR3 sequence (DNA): TGTGCCAGCAGCTCTTCCCCGGACGGATCCGAGCAGTACTTC. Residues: CASSSSPDGSEQYF.

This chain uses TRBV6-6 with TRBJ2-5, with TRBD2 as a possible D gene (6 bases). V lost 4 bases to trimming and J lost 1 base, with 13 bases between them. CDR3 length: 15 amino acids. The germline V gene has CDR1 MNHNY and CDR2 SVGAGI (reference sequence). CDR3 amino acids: CASSSSGGPQETQYF. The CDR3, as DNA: TGTGCCAGCAGTTCGTCCGGGGGACCCCAAGAGACCCAGTACTTC.

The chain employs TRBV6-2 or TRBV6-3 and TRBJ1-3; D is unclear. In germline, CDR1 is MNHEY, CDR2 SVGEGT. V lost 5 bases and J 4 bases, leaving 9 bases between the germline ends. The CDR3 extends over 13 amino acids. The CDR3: CASSPVPGNTIYF. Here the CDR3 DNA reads TGTGCCAGCAGTCCCGTACCCGGAAACACCATATATTTT.

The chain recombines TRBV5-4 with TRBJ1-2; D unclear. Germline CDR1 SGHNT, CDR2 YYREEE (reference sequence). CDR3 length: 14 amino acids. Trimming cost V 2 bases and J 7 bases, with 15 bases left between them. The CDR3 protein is CASSFRLDEGGYTF. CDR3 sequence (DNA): TGTGCCAGCAGCTTTAGGTTGGACGAGGGTGGCTACACCTTC. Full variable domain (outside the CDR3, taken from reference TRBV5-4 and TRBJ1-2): ETGVTQSPTHLIKTRGQQVTLRCSSQSGHNTVSWYQQALGQGPQFIFQYYREEENGRGNFPPRFSGLQFPNYSSELNVNALELDDSALYLCASSFRLDEGGYTFGSGTRLTVV.

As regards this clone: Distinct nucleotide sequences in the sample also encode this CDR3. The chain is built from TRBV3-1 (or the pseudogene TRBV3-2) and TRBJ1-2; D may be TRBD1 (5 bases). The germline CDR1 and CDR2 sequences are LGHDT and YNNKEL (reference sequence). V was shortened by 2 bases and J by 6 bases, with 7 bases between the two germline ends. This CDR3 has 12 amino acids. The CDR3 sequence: CASSQQGNGYTF. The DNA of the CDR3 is TGTGCCAGCAGCCAACAGGGAAATGGCTACACCTTC.

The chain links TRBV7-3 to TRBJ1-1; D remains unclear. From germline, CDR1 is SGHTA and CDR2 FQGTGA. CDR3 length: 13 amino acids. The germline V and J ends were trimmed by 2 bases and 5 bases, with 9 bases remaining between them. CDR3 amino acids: CASSLATHTEAFF. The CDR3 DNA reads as TGTGCCAGCAGCTTAGCGACACATACTGAAGCTTTCTTT.

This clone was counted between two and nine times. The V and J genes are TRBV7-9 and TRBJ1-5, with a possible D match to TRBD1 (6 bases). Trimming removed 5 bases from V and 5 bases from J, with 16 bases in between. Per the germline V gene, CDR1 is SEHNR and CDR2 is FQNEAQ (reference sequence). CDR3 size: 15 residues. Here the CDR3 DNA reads TGTGCCAGCAGCGGTAGGGGGGGCCTTGATCAGCCCCAGCATTTT. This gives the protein CASSGRGGLDQPQHF.

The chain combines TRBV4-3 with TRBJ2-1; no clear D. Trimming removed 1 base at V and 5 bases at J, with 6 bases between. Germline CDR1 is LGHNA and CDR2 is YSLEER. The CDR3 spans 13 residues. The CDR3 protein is CASSQAIDNEQFF. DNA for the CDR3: TGCGCCAGCAGCCAAGCCATCGACAATGAGCAGTTCTTC.

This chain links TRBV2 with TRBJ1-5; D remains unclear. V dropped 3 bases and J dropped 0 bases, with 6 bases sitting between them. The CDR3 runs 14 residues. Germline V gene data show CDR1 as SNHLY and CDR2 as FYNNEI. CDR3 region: CASSDIVSNQPQHF. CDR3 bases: TGTGCCAGCAGTGATATCGTTAGCAATCAGCCCCAGCATTTT.